The sequence of this TCR beta chain was determined in a study of cytomegalovirus exposure and HLA in healthy donors. Overall study results and limits: Earlier results showed most TCR beta V segments being productive about 90% or about 30% of the time. Across donors, presence/absence analyses took sequencing depth to be roughly uniform.

Primers included in the PCR were 60 Vbeta and 13 Jbeta primers. Using immunoSEQ multiplex PCR, the repertoire was profiled, and TCRdb retains in-frame clones only, with some absent. The repertoire holds roughly 120,000 clones, with roughly 80% as singletons. Note on this clone: As yet, its antigen is unknown.

V lost 7 bases, J lost 6 bases, and 9 bases lay in between. The CDR3 extends over 11 amino acids. Germline values: CDR1 SNHLY, CDR2 FYNNEI. Sequencing was done on a sample of PBMCs. This receptor was identified in a female donor in good health and CMV-seropositive. The chain recombines TRBV2 with TRBJ2-5; maybe TRBD2 (5 bases). Written as DNA, the CDR3 is TGTGCCAGCACCGAGGGAAAGACCCAGTACTTC. Protein: CASTEGKTQYF.